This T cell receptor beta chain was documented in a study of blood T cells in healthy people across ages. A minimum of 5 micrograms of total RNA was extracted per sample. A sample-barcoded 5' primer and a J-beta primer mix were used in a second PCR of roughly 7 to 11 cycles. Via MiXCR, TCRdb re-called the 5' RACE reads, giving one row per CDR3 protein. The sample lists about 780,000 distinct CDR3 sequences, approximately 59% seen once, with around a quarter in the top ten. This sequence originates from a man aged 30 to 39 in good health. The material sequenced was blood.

CDR3 amino acids: CASSLRTVEFYNEQFF. The CDR3 nucleotides read TGTGCCAGCAGCTTACGGACAGTAGAATTCTACAATGAGCAGTTCTTC. The chain recombines TRBV7-2 with TRBJ2-1; possible D gene TRBD1, 6 bases. The CDR3 has 16 amino acids. The germline CDR1 and CDR2 sequences are SGHTA and FQGNSA. The V gene lost 2 bases and the J gene lost 3 bases, with 14 bases spanning the gap.